Listed below are T cell receptor beta chains from one sample, sequenced in a study of blood T cells in healthy people across ages. MiXCR, applied by TCRdb to the 5' RACE reads, yields one record per CDR3 protein. The table lists over 950,000 distinct CDR3 sequences, around two fifths of them singletons. Input material: blood. These receptors were collected from a man between 18 and 35 years old in good health. Both conserved end residues are part of each CDR3. A D gene is named only where the DNA matches it firmly. The listing skips clone size in some rows; elsewhere it reads once, few, many or a size class.

CDR3nt,CDR3aa,v_gene,d_gene,abundance,j_gene
TGTGCCAGCAGGGAAACAGGGAGAAGATTTGGCTACACCTTC,CASRETGRRFGYTF,TRBV2,.,.,TRBJ1-2
TGTGCCAGCAGTTTAGCTGTGGGACTTGGAGGCTACACCTTC,CASSLAVGLGGYTF,TRBV12-3/TRBV12-4,.,.,TRBJ1-2
TGTGCCAGCAGCTCCCCCGGGACAGGGGGACCTGGAAACACCATATATTTT,CASSSPGTGGPGNTIYF,TRBV9,TRBD1,.,TRBJ1-3
TGTGCCAGCAGTTTACCAGGAGAGGGCACTGAAGCTTTCTTT,CASSLPGEGTEAFF,TRBV6-6,.,.,TRBJ1-1
TGTGCCAGCAGCGTAGCAGGGGAAGGCACCGGGGAGCTGTTTTTT,CASSVAGEGTGELFF,TRBV9,.,.,TRBJ2-2
TGTGCCAGCAGCTTAGCAGCGGGGGTCTCCTACAATGAGCAGTTCTTC,CASSLAAGVSYNEQFF,TRBV7-2,TRBD2,few,TRBJ2-1
TGTGCCAGCAGCTTATGGGGGGGACTGAACACTGAAGCTTTCTTT,CASSLWGGLNTEAFF,TRBV7-2,.,few,TRBJ1-1
TGTGCCAGCAGTGAGGGGTTCGGGGCAGGGTTCTCCTATAATTCACCCCTCCACTTT,CASSEGFGAGFSYNSPLHF,TRBV6-1,.,.,TRBJ1-6
TGCAGTGCTAGGGAGCTAGCGAACAGGGAGCAGTACTTC,CSARELANREQYF,TRBV20-1,.,.,TRBJ2-7
TGCAGTGCTAGAGTGGGACAGTCAGGGACCCAGTACTTC,CSARVGQSGTQYF,TRBV20-1,TRBD1,.,TRBJ2-5
TGCAGTGCTAGGGACGCTGACACATCCTACGAGCAGTACTTC,CSARDADTSYEQYF,TRBV20-1,.,.,TRBJ2-7
TGCAGTGCTCCTGGACTAGCGGGGGGGCTGGAGACCCAGTACTTC,CSAPGLAGGLETQYF,TRBV20-1,TRBD2,.,TRBJ2-5
TGTGCCACCAGTGATTTGGGGGGCTTTGAGCAGTTCTTC,CATSDLGGFEQFF,TRBV24-1,.,.,TRBJ2-1
TGTGCCAGCAGTGTCGGTGACTCCTCTAACTACGAGCAGTACTTC,CASSVGDSSNYEQYF,TRBV28,.,.,TRBJ2-7
TGTGCCAGTAGCCCAGGACAGGGGGATTTAGGTCAGCCCCAGCATTTT,CASSPGQGDLGQPQHF,TRBV19,TRBD1,.,TRBJ1-5
TGTGCCAGCCAATTCTCATCGGACAGCAATCAGCCCCAGCATTTT,CASQFSSDSNQPQHF,TRBV2,.,few,TRBJ1-5
TGTGCCAGCAGTTTTGGGAAAAATCAGCCCCAGCATTTT,CASSFGKNQPQHF,TRBV12-3/TRBV12-4,.,few,TRBJ1-5
TGTGCCAGCAGCTTAGGGGAGGGGGACATTCAGTACTTC,CASSLGEGDIQYF,TRBV11-3,.,few,TRBJ2-4
TGTGCCAGCAGTGCCCAGGGGCAAGTCAGCAATCAGCCCCAGCATTTT,CASSAQGQVSNQPQHF,TRBV2,.,once,TRBJ1-5
TGTGCCAGCAGTGACCGACAGGGACGAGGGGATACGCAGTATTTT,CASSDRQGRGDTQYF,TRBV27,TRBD1,few,TRBJ2-3
TGTGCCATCGGGGACAGGGCACACACCTCTAACTATGGCTACACCTTC,CAIGDRAHTSNYGYTF,TRBV10-3,TRBD1,few,TRBJ1-2
TGTGCCAGCAGCCCCAAGGGGGACAGGGTGGGGCAGTTCTTC,CASSPKGDRVGQFF,TRBV7-2,TRBD1,.,TRBJ2-1
TGCGCCAGCAGCGCCACATGGGACACTGAAGCTTTCTTT,CASSATWDTEAFF,TRBV5-1,.,few,TRBJ1-1
TGTGCCAGCAGCGTAGAGGGACAGGGGGTTTACTATGGCTACACCTTC,CASSVEGQGVYYGYTF,TRBV9,TRBD1,few,TRBJ1-2
TGTGCCAGCAACGGAGAGGTCACAAAAAATCAGCCCCAGCATTTT,CASNGEVTKNQPQHF,TRBV7-6,.,.,TRBJ1-5
TGTGCCAGCAGCATCAACAGGGCCTTTAGAGAGACCCAGTACTTC,CASSINRAFRETQYF,TRBV12-3/TRBV12-4,.,.,TRBJ2-5
TGTGCCAGCAGGCTTCTGACAGGGGGCAATTCACCCCTCCACTTT,CASRLLTGGNSPLHF,TRBV28,TRBD1,.,TRBJ1-6